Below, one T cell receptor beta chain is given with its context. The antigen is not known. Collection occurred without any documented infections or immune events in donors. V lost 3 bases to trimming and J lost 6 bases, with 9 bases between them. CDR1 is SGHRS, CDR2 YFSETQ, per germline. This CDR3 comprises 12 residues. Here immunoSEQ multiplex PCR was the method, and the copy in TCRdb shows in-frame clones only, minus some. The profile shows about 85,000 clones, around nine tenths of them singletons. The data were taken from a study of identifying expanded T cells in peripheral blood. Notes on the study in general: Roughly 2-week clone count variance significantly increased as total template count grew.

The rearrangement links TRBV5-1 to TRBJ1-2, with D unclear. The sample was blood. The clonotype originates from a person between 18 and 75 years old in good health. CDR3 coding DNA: TGCGCCAGCAGCTCGGGTATTGATGGCTACACCTTC. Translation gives CASSSGIDGYTF.